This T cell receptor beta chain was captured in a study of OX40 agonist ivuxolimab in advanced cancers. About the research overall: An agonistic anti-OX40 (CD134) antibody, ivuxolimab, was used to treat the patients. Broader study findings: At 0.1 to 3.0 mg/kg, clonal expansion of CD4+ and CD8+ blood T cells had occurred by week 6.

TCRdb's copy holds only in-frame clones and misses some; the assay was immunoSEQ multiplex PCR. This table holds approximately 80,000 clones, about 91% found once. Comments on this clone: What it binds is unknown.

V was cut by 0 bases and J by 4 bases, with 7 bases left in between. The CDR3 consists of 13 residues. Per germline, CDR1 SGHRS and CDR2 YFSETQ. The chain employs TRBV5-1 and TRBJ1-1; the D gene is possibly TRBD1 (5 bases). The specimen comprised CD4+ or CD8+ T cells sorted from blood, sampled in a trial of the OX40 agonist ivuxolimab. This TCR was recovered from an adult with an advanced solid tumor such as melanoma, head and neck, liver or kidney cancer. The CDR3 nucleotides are TGCGCCAGCAGCTTGGGAGGGGCCACTGAAGCTTTCTTT. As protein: CASSLGGATEAFF.